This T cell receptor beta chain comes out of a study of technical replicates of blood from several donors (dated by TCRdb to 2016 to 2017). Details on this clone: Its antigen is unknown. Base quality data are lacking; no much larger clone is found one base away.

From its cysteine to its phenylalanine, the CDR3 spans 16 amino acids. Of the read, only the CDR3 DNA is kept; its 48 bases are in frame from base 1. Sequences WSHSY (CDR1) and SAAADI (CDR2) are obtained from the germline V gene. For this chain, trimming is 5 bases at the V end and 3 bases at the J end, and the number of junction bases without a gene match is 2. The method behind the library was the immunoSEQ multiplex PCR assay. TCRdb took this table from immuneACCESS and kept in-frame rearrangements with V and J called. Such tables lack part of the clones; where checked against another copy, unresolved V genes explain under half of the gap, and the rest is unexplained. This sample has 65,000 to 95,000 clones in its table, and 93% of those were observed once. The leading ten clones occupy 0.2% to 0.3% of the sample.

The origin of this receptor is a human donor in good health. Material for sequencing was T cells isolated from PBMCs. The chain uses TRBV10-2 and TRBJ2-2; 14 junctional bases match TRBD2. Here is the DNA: TGCGCCAGCAGTCGACTAGCGGGAGGGGACACCGGGGAGCTGTTTTTT. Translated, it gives CASSRLAGGDTGELFF.